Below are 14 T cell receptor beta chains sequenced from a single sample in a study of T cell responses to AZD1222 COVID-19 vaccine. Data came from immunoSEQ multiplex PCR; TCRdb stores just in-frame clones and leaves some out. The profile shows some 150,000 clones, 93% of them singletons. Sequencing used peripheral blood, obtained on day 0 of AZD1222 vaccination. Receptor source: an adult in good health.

CDR3 bases: TGCAGCGCCTTGGACAATGAGCAGTTCTTC. Protein sequence: CSALDNEQFF. The V gene is TRBV29-1, the J gene TRBJ2-1; D unclear. This CDR3 is built from 10 residues. The germline V gene encodes CDR1 SQVTM and CDR2 ANQGSEA. Trimming removed 7 bases at V and 5 bases at J, with 6 bases between.

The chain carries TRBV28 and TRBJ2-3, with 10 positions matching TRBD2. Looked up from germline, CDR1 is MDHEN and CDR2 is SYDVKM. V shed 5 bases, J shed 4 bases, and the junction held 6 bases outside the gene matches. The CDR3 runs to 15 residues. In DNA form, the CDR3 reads TGTGCCAGCAGTCCCCCAGCGGGAGGGGCAGATACGCAGTATTTT. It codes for CASSPPAGGADTQYF.

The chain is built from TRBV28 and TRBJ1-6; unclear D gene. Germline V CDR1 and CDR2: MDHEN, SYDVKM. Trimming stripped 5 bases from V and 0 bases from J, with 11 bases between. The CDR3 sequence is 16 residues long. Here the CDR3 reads CASSVTLGSYNSPLHF. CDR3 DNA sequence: TGTGCCAGCAGTGTAACATTGGGCTCCTATAATTCACCCCTCCACTTT.

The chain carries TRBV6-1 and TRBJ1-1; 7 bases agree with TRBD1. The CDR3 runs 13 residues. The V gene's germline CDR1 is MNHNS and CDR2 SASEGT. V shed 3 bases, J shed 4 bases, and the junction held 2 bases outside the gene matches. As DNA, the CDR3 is TGTGCCAGCAGTGAGACAGGGCTCACTGAAGCTTTCTTT. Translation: CASSETGLTEAFF.

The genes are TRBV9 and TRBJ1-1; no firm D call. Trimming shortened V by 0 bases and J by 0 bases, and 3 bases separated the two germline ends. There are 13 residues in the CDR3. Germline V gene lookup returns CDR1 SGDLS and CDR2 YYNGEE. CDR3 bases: TGTGCCAGCAGCGTAGAAATGAACACTGAAGCTTTCTTT. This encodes CASSVEMNTEAFF.

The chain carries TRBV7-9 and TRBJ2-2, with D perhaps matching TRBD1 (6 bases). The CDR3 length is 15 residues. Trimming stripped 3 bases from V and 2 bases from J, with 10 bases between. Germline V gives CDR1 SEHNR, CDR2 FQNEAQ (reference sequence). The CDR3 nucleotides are TGTGCCAGCAGCTTCGGGACACCTAACACCGGGGAGCTGTTTTTT. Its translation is CASSFGTPNTGELFF.

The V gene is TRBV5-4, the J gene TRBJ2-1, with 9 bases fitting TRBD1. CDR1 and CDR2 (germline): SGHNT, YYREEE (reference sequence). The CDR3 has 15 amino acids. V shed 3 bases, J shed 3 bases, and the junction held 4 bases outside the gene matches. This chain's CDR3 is CASSWGTGSYNEQFF. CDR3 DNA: TGTGCCAGCAGCTGGGGGACAGGGAGCTACAATGAGCAGTTCTTC. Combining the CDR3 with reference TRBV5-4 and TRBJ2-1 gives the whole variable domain ETGVTQSPTHLIKTRGQQVTLRCSSQSGHNTVSWYQQALGQGPQFIFQYYREEENGRGNFPPRFSGLQFPNYSSELNVNALELDDSALYLCASSWGTGSYNEQFFGPGTRLTVL.

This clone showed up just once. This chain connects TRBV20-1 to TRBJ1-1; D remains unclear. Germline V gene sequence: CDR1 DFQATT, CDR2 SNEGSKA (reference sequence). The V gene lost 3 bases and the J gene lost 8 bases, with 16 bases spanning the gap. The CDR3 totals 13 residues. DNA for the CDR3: TGCAGTGCTAGTGGCGCGGCAGGACGCGAAGCTTTCTTT. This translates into CSASGAAGREAFF.

The DNA of the CDR3 is TGTGCCAGCAGCCGAACGACGGAGCCTAACTATGGCTACACCTTC. Protein: CASSRTTEPNYGYTF. J is TRBJ1-2 and V is TRBV7-9, with D unresolved. Germline CDR1 reads SEHNR; CDR2 reads FQNEAQ (reference sequence). Trimming cost V 5 bases and J 0 bases, with 13 bases left between them. The CDR3 is 15 amino acids. Supplemented by reference TRBV7-9 and TRBJ1-2, the full variable domain reads DTGVSQNPRHKITKRGQNVTFRCDPISEHNRLYWYRQTLGQGPEFLTYFQNEAQLEKSRLLSDRFSAERPKGSFSTLEIQRTEQGDSAMYLCASSRTTEPNYGYTFGSGTRLTVV.

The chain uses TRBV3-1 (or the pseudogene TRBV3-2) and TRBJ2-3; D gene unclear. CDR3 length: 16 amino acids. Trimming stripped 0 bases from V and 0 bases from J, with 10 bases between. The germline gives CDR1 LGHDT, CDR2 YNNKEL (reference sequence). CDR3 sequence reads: CASSQDRWGSTDTQYF. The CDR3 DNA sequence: TGTGCCAGCAGCCAAGATAGGTGGGGAAGCACAGATACGCAGTATTTT.

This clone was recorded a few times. In nucleotides, the CDR3 is TGCGCCAGCAGCCCAGGACAGGGCTTGGGCTACACCTTC. Its translation: CASSPGQGLGYTF. This chain uses TRBV10-1 with TRBJ1-2, with TRBD1 identical over 8 bases. This CDR3 is 13 amino acids long. Germline CDR1 is WNHNN and CDR2 is SYGVQD (reference sequence). V lost 6 bases to trimming and J lost 8 bases; unmatched junction nucleotides: 8.

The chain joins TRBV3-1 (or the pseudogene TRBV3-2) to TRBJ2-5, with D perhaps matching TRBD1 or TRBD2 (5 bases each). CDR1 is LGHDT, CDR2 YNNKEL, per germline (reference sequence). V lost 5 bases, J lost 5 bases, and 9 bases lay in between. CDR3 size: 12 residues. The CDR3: CASSEGQETQYF. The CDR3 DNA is TGTGCCAGCAGCGAGGGGCAGGAGACCCAGTACTTC.

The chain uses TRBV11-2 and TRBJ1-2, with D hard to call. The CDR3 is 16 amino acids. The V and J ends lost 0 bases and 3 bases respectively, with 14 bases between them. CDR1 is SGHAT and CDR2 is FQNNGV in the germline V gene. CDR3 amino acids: CASSLDLSAGDYGYTF. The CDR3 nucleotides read TGTGCCAGCAGCTTAGATCTCTCTGCCGGGGACTATGGCTACACCTTC. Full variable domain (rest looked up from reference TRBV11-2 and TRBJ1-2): EAGVAQSPRYKIIEKRQSVAFWCNPISGHATLYWYQQILGQGPKLLIQFQNNGVVDDSQLPKDRFSAERLKGVDSTLKIQPAKLEDSAVYLCASSLDLSAGDYGYTFGSGTRLTVV.

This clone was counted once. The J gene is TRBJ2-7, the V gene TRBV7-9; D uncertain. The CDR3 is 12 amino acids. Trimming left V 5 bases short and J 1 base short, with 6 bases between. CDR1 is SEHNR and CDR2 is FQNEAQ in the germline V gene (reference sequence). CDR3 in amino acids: CASSHSSYEQYF. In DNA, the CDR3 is TGTGCCAGCAGCCACTCGTCCTACGAGCAGTACTTC.